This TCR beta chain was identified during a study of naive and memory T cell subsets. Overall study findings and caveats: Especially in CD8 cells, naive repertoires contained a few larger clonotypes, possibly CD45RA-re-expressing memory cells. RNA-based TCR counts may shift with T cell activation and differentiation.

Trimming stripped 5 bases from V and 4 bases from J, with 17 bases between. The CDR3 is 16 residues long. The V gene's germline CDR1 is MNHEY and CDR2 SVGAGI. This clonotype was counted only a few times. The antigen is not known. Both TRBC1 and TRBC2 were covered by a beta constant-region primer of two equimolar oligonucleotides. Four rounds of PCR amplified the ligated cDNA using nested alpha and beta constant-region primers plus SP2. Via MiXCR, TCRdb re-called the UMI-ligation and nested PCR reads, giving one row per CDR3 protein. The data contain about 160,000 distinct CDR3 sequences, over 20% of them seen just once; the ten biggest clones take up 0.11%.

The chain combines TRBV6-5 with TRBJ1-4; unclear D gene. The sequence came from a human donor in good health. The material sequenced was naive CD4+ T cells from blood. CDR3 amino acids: CASSNPKGSYNEKLFF. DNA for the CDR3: TGTGCCAGCAGTAACCCCAAGGGCAGCTATAATGAAAAACTGTTTTTT.